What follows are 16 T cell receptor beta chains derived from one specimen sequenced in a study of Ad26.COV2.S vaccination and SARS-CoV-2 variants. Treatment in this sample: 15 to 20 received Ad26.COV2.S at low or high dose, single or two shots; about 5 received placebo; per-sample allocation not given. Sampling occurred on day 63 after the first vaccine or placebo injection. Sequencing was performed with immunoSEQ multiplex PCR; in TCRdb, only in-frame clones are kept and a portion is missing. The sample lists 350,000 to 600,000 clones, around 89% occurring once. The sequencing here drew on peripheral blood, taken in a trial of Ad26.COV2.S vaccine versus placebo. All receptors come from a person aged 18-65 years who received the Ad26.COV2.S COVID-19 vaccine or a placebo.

The CDR3 nucleotides are TGTGCCAGCAGTTACGCGGCGGGCGGGAAGGTCGGCGAGCAGTACTTC. It translates to CASSYAAGGKVGEQYF. The V call is TRBV6-5, the J call TRBJ2-7; a possible D gene is TRBD2 (6 bases). The CDR3 contains 16 residues. The germline V and J ends were trimmed by 2 bases and 6 bases, with 20 bases remaining between them. Germline CDR1 reads MNHEY; CDR2 reads SVGAGI.

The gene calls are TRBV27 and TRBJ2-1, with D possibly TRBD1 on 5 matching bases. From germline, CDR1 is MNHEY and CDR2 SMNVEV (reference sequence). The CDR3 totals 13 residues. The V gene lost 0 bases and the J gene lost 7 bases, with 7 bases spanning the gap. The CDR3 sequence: CASSLSAGNEQFF. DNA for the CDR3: TGTGCCAGCAGTTTATCCGCAGGGAATGAGCAGTTCTTC.

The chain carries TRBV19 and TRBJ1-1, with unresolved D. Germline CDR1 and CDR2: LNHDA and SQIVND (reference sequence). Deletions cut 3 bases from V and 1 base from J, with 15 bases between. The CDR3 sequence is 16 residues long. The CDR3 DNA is TGTGCCAGTAGTATGGCTTCGGGTGGACGGAACACTGAAGCTTTCTTT. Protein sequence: CASSMASGGRNTEAFF.

The CDR3 spells CASSGWGGQFF. In DNA form, the CDR3 reads TGTGCCAGCTCCGGTTGGGGGGGGCAGTTCTTC. The V and J genes are TRBV7-2 and TRBJ2-1; 7 nucleotides line up with TRBD2. Germline V CDR1 and CDR2: SGHTA, FQGNSA. The CDR3 totals 11 residues. The V segment lost 8 bases and the J segment 12 bases; nucleotides outside the gene matches: 7.

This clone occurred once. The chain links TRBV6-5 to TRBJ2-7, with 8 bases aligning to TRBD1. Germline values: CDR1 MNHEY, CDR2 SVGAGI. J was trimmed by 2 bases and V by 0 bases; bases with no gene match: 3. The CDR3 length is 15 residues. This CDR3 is CASSYSTGETYEQYF. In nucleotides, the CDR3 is TGTGCCAGCAGTTACTCGACAGGGGAAACCTACGAGCAGTACTTC.

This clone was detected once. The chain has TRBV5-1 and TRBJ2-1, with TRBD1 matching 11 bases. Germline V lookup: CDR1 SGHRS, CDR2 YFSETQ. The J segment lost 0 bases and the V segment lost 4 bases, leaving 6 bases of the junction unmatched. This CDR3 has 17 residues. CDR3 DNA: TGCGCCAGCAGCCTCGGGACAGGGGGACCCTCCTACAATGAGCAGTTCTTC. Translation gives CASSLGTGGPSYNEQFF.

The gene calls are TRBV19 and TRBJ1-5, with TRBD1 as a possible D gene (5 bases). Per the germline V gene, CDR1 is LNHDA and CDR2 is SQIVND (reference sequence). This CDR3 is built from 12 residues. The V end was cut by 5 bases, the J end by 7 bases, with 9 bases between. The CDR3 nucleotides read TGTGCCAGTAGTCGGGGGTGGCAGCCCCAGCATTTT. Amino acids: CASSRGWQPQHF. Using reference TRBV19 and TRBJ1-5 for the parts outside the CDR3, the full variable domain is DGGITQSPKYLFRKEGQNVTLSCEQNLNHDAMYWYRQDPGQGLRLIYYSQIVNDFQKGDIAEGYSVSREKKESFPLTVTSAQKNPTAFYLCASSRGWQPQHFGDGTRLSIL.

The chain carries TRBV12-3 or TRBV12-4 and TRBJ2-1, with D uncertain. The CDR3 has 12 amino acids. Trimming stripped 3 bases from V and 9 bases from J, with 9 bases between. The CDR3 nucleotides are TGTGCCAGCAGTTTTGTCTCCGGTGAGCAGTTCTTC. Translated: CASSFVSGEQFF.

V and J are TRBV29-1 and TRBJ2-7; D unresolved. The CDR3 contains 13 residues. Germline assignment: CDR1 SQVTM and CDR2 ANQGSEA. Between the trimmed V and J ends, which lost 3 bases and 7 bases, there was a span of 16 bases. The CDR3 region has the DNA TGCAGCGTTGAGGGAAAGACCTACGGAGAGCAGTACTTC. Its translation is CSVEGKTYGEQYF.

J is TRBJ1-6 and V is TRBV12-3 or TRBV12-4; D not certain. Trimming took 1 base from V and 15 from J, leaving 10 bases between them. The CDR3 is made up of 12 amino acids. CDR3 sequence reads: CASSLGSRLLHF. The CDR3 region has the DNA TGTGCCAGCAGTTTAGGTTCCAGGCTCCTCCACTTT.

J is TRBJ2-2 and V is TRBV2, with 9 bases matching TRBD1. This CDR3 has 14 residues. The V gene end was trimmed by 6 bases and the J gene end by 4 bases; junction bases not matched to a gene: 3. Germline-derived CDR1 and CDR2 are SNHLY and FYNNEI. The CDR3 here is CASRGQGITGELFF. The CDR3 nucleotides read TGTGCCAGCAGAGGACAGGGGATCACCGGGGAGCTGTTTTTT.

Here the CDR3 reads CASSRGQNTEAFF. The DNA for the CDR3 is TGTGCCAGCAGCCGGGGACAAAACACTGAAGCTTTCTTT. V usage is TRBV14 and J usage is TRBJ1-1, with D perhaps matching TRBD1 (6 bases). The V gene lost 4 bases and the J gene lost 2 bases, with 8 bases spanning the gap. The CDR3 consists of 13 residues. CDR1 and CDR2 (germline): SGHDN, FVKESK. The variable domain in full, completed from reference TRBV14 and TRBJ1-1, reads EAGVTQFPSHSVIEKGQTVTLRCDPISGHDNLYWYRRVMGKEIKFLLHFVKESKQDESGMPNNRFLAERTGGTYSTLKVQPAELEDSGVYFCASSRGQNTEAFFGQGTRLTVV.

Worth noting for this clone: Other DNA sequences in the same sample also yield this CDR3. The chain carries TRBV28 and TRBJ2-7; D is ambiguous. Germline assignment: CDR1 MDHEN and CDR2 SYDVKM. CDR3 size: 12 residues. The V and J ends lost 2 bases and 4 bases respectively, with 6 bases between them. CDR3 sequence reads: CASSLVRYEQYF. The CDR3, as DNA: TGTGCCAGCAGTTTAGTACGGTACGAGCAGTACTTC.

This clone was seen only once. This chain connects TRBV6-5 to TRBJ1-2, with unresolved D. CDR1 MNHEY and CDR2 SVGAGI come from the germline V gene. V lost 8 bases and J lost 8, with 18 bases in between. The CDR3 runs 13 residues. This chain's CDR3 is CASYVVGKGGYTF. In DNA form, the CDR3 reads TGTGCCAGCTATGTCGTAGGAAAAGGCGGCTACACCTTC.

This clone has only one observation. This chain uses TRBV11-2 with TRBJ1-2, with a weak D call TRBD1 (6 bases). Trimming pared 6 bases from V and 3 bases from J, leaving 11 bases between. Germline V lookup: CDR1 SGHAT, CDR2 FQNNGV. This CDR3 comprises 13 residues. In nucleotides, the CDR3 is TGTGCCAGCAGGGCAGGGGTGGACTATGGCTACACCTTC. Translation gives CASRAGVDYGYTF.

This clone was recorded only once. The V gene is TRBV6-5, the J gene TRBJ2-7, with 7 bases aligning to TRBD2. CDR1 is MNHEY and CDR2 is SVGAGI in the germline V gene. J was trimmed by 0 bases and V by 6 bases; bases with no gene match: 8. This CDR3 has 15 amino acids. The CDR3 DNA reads TGTGCCAGCAGGCCGGCGCGGGGGATCTCCTACGAGCAGTACTTC. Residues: CASRPARGISYEQYF.